Listed below are T cell receptor beta chains from one sample, sequenced in a study of identical twins. MiXCR, run by TCRdb on the 5' RACE reads, gives a single entry per CDR3 protein. The data hold 200,000 to 250,000 distinct CDR3 sequences, with about 14% observed a single time. Sequenced input: memory (CD45RO+) T cells sorted from blood. The receptors derive from a woman aged 18 to 35 in good health. CDR3s include the opening cysteine and the closing phenylalanine or tryptophan. D genes are given only for firm matches. The listing skips clone size in some rows; elsewhere it reads once, few, many or a size class.

>TRBJ1-2|TRBV5-6|.|many
CASSFRGGSYGYTF
TGTGCCAGCAGCTTTCGCGGGGGGAGCTATGGCTACACCTTC
>TRBJ2-3|TRBV20-1|TRBD2|many
CSVQREVDTQYF
TGCAGTGTCCAGCGGGAGGTAGATACGCAGTATTTT
>TRBJ2-1|TRBV3-1|TRBD1|.
CASSQRDRGVSYNEQFF
TGTGCCAGCAGCCAAAGGGACAGGGGTGTGTCCTACAATGAGCAGTTCTTC
>TRBJ2-5|TRBV20-1|.|few
CSARIQGYGTQYF
TGCAGTGCTAGAATACAGGGTTATGGGACCCAGTACTTC
>TRBJ2-1|TRBV14|.|.
CASSQVYEQFF
TGTGCCAGCAGCCAAGTATATGAGCAGTTCTTC
>TRBJ1-4|TRBV4-3|.|few
CASSQEFGEWSVGLFF
TGCGCCAGCAGCCAAGAGTTCGGGGAATGGAGCGTCGGACTGTTTTTT
>TRBJ2-5|TRBV20-1|.|few
CSARALRRQETQYF
TGCAGTGCTAGAGCCCTGAGGAGACAAGAGACCCAGTACTTC
>TRBJ1-1|TRBV7-2|.|few
CASSSQGFAEAFF
TGTGCCAGCAGCTCACAGGGTTTTGCTGAAGCTTTCTTT
>TRBJ2-3|TRBV10-3|TRBD2|few
CAISETGTSGGATQYF
TGTGCCATCAGTGAGACAGGGACTAGCGGGGGGGCTACGCAGTATTTT
>TRBJ2-1|TRBV20-1|TRBD2|many
CSAPARASGGNEQFF
TGCAGTGCCCCCGCTCGGGCTAGCGGGGGGAATGAGCAGTTCTTC
>TRBJ2-3|TRBV15|.|many
CATSSAPHSTDTQYF
TGTGCCACCAGCAGTGCCCCCCATAGCACAGATACGCAGTATTTT
>TRBJ1-5|TRBV28|.|.
CASSSGDQPQHF
TGTGCCAGCAGTTCCGGGGACCAGCCCCAGCATTTT
>TRBJ2-1|TRBV5-1|.|.
CASSPDREEQFF
TGCGCCAGCAGCCCGGACCGGGAGGAGCAGTTCTTC
>TRBJ1-3|TRBV20-1|.|.
CSAGGHSGNTIYF
TGCAGTGCTGGCGGACACTCCGGAAACACCATATATTTT
>TRBJ2-7|TRBV24-1|.|many
CATSDSTGRLYF
TGTGCCACCAGTGACTCGACAGGCCGTCTGTACTTC
>TRBJ1-5|TRBV12-3/TRBV12-4|.|.
CASSLEVRQPQHF
TGTGCCAGCAGTTTGGAAGTAAGACAGCCCCAGCATTTT
>TRBJ2-7|TRBV7-2|TRBD2|.
CASSWRSGRSSYEQYF
TGTGCCAGCAGCTGGCGGAGCGGGAGGAGCTCCTACGAGCAGTACTTC
>TRBJ1-1|TRBV20-1|TRBD1|many
CSATWTGSNTEAFF
TGCAGTGCTACCTGGACAGGGAGCAACACTGAAGCTTTCTTT
>TRBJ2-1|TRBV12-5|TRBD2|.
CASLARGLAGGPSYNEQFF
TGTGCTAGCCTTGCAAGGGGACTAGCGGGAGGTCCCTCCTACAATGAGCAGTTCTTC
>TRBJ2-7|TRBV5-1|TRBD1|.
CASSRWPGGLEEQYF
TGCGCCAGCAGCCGCTGGCCAGGGGGTCTAGAGGAGCAGTACTTC
>TRBJ2-1|TRBV20-1|.|many
CSAAKRNEQFF
TGCAGTGCTGCGAAGAGGAATGAGCAGTTCTTC
>TRBJ2-1|TRBV11-3|.|.
CASSLQGGSYNEQFF
TGTGCCAGCAGCTTGCAGGGGGGCTCCTACAATGAGCAGTTCTTC
>TRBJ2-7|TRBV2|TRBD2|few
CAGQRDSYEQYF
TGTGCCGGTCAGCGGGACTCCTACGAGCAGTACTTC
>TRBJ2-7|TRBV27|TRBD2|few
CASSPGLARHEQYF
TGTGCCAGCAGTCCGGGACTAGCGCGTCACGAGCAGTACTTC
>TRBJ2-7|TRBV6-1|TRBD2|.
CASSAEPSGTYEQYF
TGTGCCAGCAGTGCAGAGCCTAGCGGGACCTACGAGCAGTACTTC
>TRBJ2-7|TRBV13|TRBD1|.
CASSSFGDRGYEQYF
TGTGCCAGCAGCTCTTTCGGGGACAGGGGTTACGAGCAGTACTTC
>TRBJ2-3|TRBV5-1|.|many
CASSLVSDSTDTQYF
TGCGCCAGCAGCTTGGTCTCAGATTCTACAGATACGCAGTATTTT
>TRBJ1-5|TRBV18|.|.
CASSKGSQPQHF
TGTGCCAGCTCAAAAGGGTCGCAGCCCCAGCATTTT
>TRBJ2-5|TRBV12-5|.|.
CASGAGRMGSFETQYF
TGTGCTAGTGGTGCGGGTCGGATGGGTTCGTTTGAGACCCAGTACTTC
>TRBJ2-1|TRBV10-1|TRBD2|.
CASSVRIGGSHEQFF
TGCGCCAGCAGTGTCCGAATTGGCGGGAGCCATGAGCAGTTCTTC
>TRBJ2-7|TRBV6-1|.|.
CASSEVKEDYEQYF
TGTGCCAGCAGTGAAGTAAAGGAGGACTACGAGCAGTACTTC
>TRBJ2-2|TRBV20-1|TRBD2|many
CSGSGGLNTGELFF
TGCAGTGGGAGCGGGGGGTTGAACACCGGGGAGCTGTTTTTT
>TRBJ1-2|TRBV7-2|TRBD1|.
CASSETGYEGYTF
TGTGCCAGCAGCGAGACAGGGTACGAGGGCTACACCTTC
>TRBJ2-1|TRBV6-1|TRBD2|few
CASSESVGGADEQFF
TGTGCCAGCAGTGAATCGGTCGGGGGGGCAGATGAGCAGTTCTTC
>TRBJ2-7|TRBV12-3/TRBV12-4|.|few
CASSPPVEQYF
TGTGCCAGCAGCCCCCCAGTCGAGCAGTACTTC
>TRBJ2-5|TRBV5-1|TRBD2|many
CASSLGTTSGETQYF
TGCGCCAGCAGCCTAGGGACTACCTCGGGGGAGACCCAGTACTTC
>TRBJ2-6|TRBV27|.|few
CASPLHCGYSTPGANVLTF
TGTGCCAGCCCCCTACATTGTGGGTATTCGACCCCTGGGGCCAACGTCCTGACTTTC
>TRBJ2-3|TRBV5-1|.|.
CASSTEWSTDTQYF
TGCGCCAGCAGCACGGAGTGGAGCACAGATACGCAGTATTTT
>TRBJ1-1|TRBV7-9|.|few
CASSLEWGLMAFF
TGTGCCAGCAGCTTAGAGTGGGGCCTGATGGCTTTCTTT
>TRBJ2-7|TRBV29-1|.|.
CSGGDILYEQYF
TGCAGCGGGGGGGACATTCTGTACGAGCAGTACTTC
>TRBJ1-2|TRBV20-1|.|few
CSARARRGYGYTF
TGCAGTGCTAGGGCACGGCGGGGGTATGGCTACACCTTC
>TRBJ1-6|TRBV5-1|.|many
CASSLQGSAYNSPLHF
TGCGCCAGCAGCTTACAGGGTTCAGCCTATAATTCACCCCTCCACTTT
>TRBJ1-5|TRBV20-1|.|many
CSARPGGSNQPQHF
TGCAGTGCCAGGCCCGGGGGGAGCAATCAGCCCCAGCATTTT
>TRBJ2-7|TRBV11-1|TRBD1|.
CASSSTPGGAGFDYEQYF
TGTGCCAGCAGCTCAACCCCAGGGGGCGCGGGTTTTGACTACGAGCAGTACTTC
>TRBJ2-4|TRBV3-1|TRBD1|.
CASSQGTGMINIQYF
TGTGCCAGCAGCCAGGGGACAGGGATGATCAACATTCAGTACTTC
>TRBJ2-2|TRBV9|TRBD2|few
CASSSRTSLAGELFF
TGTGCCAGCAGCTCCCGGACTAGCTTAGCCGGGGAGCTGTTTTTT
>TRBJ2-7|TRBV5-6|TRBD1|.
CASSLRQGDSYEQYF
TGTGCCAGCAGCTTGAGGCAGGGGGACTCCTACGAGCAGTACTTC
>TRBJ2-2|TRBV9|TRBD2|few
CASSVGTSGSSGELFF
TGTGCCAGCAGCGTTGGGACTAGCGGGAGTTCCGGGGAGCTGTTTTTT
>TRBJ2-7|TRBV7-9|.|.
CASTIGDIAIYEQYF
TGTGCCAGCACCATAGGAGATATCGCGATCTACGAGCAGTACTTC
>TRBJ1-1|TRBV27|TRBD1|.
CADCRGTAEAFF
TGTGCCGATTGCAGGGGGACCGCTGAAGCTTTCTTT
>TRBJ2-3|TRBV7-9|.|few
CASSLVQHTDTQYF
TGTGCCAGCAGCTTGGTACAGCACACAGATACGCAGTATTTT
>TRBJ2-7|TRBV10-3|TRBD2|many
CATTLGTSGLSPPEQYF
TGTGCCACCACCCTGGGGACTAGCGGGCTCTCGCCTCCCGAGCAGTACTTC
>TRBJ2-2|TRBV4-2|TRBD1|.
CASSRSGTGNTGELFF
TGTGCCAGCAGTCGCTCCGGGACAGGGAACACCGGGGAGCTGTTTTTT
>TRBJ1-6|TRBV6-1|.|.
CASSIQKGSPLHF
TGTGCCAGCAGTATCCAGAAGGGTTCACCCCTCCACTTT
>TRBJ2-1|TRBV11-2|TRBD2|many
CASSPGPSGRSNEQFF
TGTGCCAGCAGCCCTGGCCCTAGCGGGAGGTCCAATGAGCAGTTCTTC
>TRBJ2-1|TRBV5-1|.|many
CASSLIVGNEQFF
TGCGCCAGCAGCTTGATTGTAGGGAATGAGCAGTTCTTC
>TRBJ2-7|TRBV12-3/TRBV12-4|TRBD1|many
CASSTNQGDDEQYF
TGTGCCAGCAGTACGAATCAGGGGGATGACGAGCAGTACTTC
>TRBJ1-1|TRBV12-3/TRBV12-4|TRBD1|many
CASSWNRGGNTEAFF
TGTGCCAGCAGTTGGAACAGGGGCGGAAACACTGAAGCTTTCTTT
>TRBJ2-1|TRBV5-1|TRBD2|.
CASSFGMTSHYNEQFF
TGCGCCAGCAGCTTTGGTATGACTAGCCATTACAATGAGCAGTTCTTC
>TRBJ1-1|TRBV12-3/TRBV12-4|.|few
CASSFQLNTEAFF
TGTGCCAGCAGTTTTCAGCTAAACACTGAAGCTTTCTTT